A selection of T cell receptor beta chains follows, all from one sample in a study of blood T cell repertoires in COVID-19. Method: immunoSEQ multiplex PCR; TCRdb's copy keeps in-frame clones and lacks some. The sample comprises more than 55,000 clones, approximately 90% of which are singletons, and about 20% rests with the top ten. Sequencing was performed on peripheral blood. These receptors were collected from an older woman with COVID-19, enrolled during active disease. Both conserved end residues are part of each CDR3. D genes are given only for firm matches. Size values are once, few and many counts, or a class for expanded clones, and some rows have none.

abundance: .; j_gene: TRBJ2-2; d_gene: .; v_gene: TRBV15; CDR3nt: TGTGCCACCAGCTCACTGACTGGAGGGTCCGGGGAGCTGTTTTTT; CDR3aa: CATSSLTGGSGELFF
abundance: .; j_gene: TRBJ2-7; d_gene: TRBD1; v_gene: TRBV9; CDR3nt: TGTGCCAGCAGCGGGACAGGGGGGGTCGACGAGCAGTACTTC; CDR3aa: CASSGTGGVDEQYF
abundance: .; j_gene: TRBJ1-2; d_gene: .; v_gene: TRBV7-2; CDR3nt: TGTGCCAGCAGCTTCCCAGGGCTCGGTGGCTACACCTTC; CDR3aa: CASSFPGLGGYTF
abundance: .; j_gene: TRBJ1-2; d_gene: .; v_gene: TRBV28; CDR3nt: TGTGCCAGCAGTTTATTGGGCCTTGGTGGTGGCTACACCTTC; CDR3aa: CASSLLGLGGGYTF
abundance: .; j_gene: TRBJ1-4; d_gene: .; v_gene: TRBV5-1; CDR3nt: TGCGCCAGCAGCTTGGTGGGGGGGCTACCAACTAATGAAAAACTGTTTTTT; CDR3aa: CASSLVGGLPTNEKLFF
abundance: few; j_gene: TRBJ1-2; d_gene: .; v_gene: TRBV19; CDR3nt: TGTGCCAGTAGTATAGATCCATCAGGGGTCCGTGGCTACACCTTC; CDR3aa: CASSIDPSGVRGYTF
abundance: .; j_gene: TRBJ1-4; d_gene: .; v_gene: TRBV5-4; CDR3nt: TGTGCCAGCCATGACAGAACTAATGAAAAACTGTTTTTT; CDR3aa: CASHDRTNEKLFF
abundance: .; j_gene: TRBJ2-1; d_gene: .; v_gene: TRBV7-2; CDR3nt: TGTGCCAGCAGCTTAGCCTACCACAATGAGCAGTTCTTC; CDR3aa: CASSLAYHNEQFF
abundance: .; j_gene: TRBJ2-5; d_gene: TRBD1; v_gene: TRBV9; CDR3nt: TGTGCCAGCAGCTCCAGCAGGGGGCGAACTGAAGAGACCCAGTACTTC; CDR3aa: CASSSSRGRTEETQYF
abundance: .; j_gene: TRBJ2-1; d_gene: TRBD2; v_gene: TRBV4-3; CDR3nt: TGCGCCAGCAGCCAAGAGGAACTAGCGGGCTTCTCCTACAATGAGCAGTTCTTC; CDR3aa: CASSQEELAGFSYNEQFF
abundance: .; j_gene: TRBJ1-5; d_gene: .; v_gene: TRBV11-2; CDR3nt: TGTGCCAGCAGCTCAGGGACCGGGGGGTATGAGCCCCAGCATTTT; CDR3aa: CASSSGTGGYEPQHF
abundance: .; j_gene: TRBJ1-1; d_gene: .; v_gene: TRBV19; CDR3nt: TGTGCCAGTAGTATACCAGATGAAGCTTTCTTT; CDR3aa: CASSIPDEAFF
abundance: .; j_gene: TRBJ2-1; d_gene: TRBD1; v_gene: TRBV4-1; CDR3nt: TGCGCCAGCAGCCAAGATGGGACAGGAGGGAATGAGCAGTTCTTC; CDR3aa: CASSQDGTGGNEQFF
abundance: .; j_gene: TRBJ1-2; d_gene: TRBD1; v_gene: TRBV3-1/TRBV3-2; CDR3nt: TGTGCCAGCAGCCATTCAAAACCAGGGGGAGCACCCGGCTACACCTTC; CDR3aa: CASSHSKPGGAPGYTF
abundance: .; j_gene: TRBJ1-6; d_gene: TRBD1; v_gene: TRBV5-6; CDR3nt: TGTGCCAGCAGCTTGGCCACAGGGGCCTCCTATAATTCACCCCTCCACTTT; CDR3aa: CASSLATGASYNSPLHF
abundance: .; j_gene: TRBJ1-6; d_gene: .; v_gene: TRBV11-2; CDR3nt: TGTGCCAGCAGCTTAGAGGAGGGTCCTCCTAATTCACCCCTCCACTTT; CDR3aa: CASSLEEGPPNSPLHF
abundance: .; j_gene: TRBJ2-7; d_gene: .; v_gene: TRBV6-5; CDR3nt: TGTGCCAGCAGTTACTCGAAGAGTCTGAGCGAGCAGTACTTC; CDR3aa: CASSYSKSLSEQYF
abundance: once; j_gene: TRBJ1-5; d_gene: .; v_gene: TRBV9; CDR3nt: TGTGCCAGCAGCCCCGTGGACAGCATCAATCAGCCCCAGCATTTT; CDR3aa: CASSPVDSINQPQHF
abundance: .; j_gene: TRBJ1-2; d_gene: TRBD1; v_gene: TRBV5-1; CDR3nt: TGCGCCAGCAATCGGGACAGGAGCCTCTATGGCTACACCTTC; CDR3aa: CASNRDRSLYGYTF
abundance: once; j_gene: TRBJ2-7; d_gene: .; v_gene: TRBV4-3; CDR3nt: TGCGCCAGCAGCCAAGAGGTCTCCAGGGAAGCCTACGAGCAGTACTTC; CDR3aa: CASSQEVSREAYEQYF
abundance: few; j_gene: TRBJ1-5; d_gene: TRBD1; v_gene: TRBV5-1; CDR3nt: TGCGCCAGCAGCTTGGACAGGGGGGATCAGCCCCAGCATTTT; CDR3aa: CASSLDRGDQPQHF
abundance: .; j_gene: TRBJ2-7; d_gene: .; v_gene: TRBV27; CDR3nt: TGTGCCAGCAGACCTCCTGGAGGGGACTTCGCCTACGAGCAGTACTTC; CDR3aa: CASRPPGGDFAYEQYF
abundance: .; j_gene: TRBJ1-2; d_gene: .; v_gene: TRBV4-3; CDR3nt: TGCGCCAGCAGCCAAGGTAGTGGGAGAGGCTATGGCTACACCTTC; CDR3aa: CASSQGSGRGYGYTF
abundance: .; j_gene: TRBJ2-1; d_gene: .; v_gene: TRBV14; CDR3nt: TGTGCCAGCAGCCGGAGTCTAGCGAATTACAATGAGCAGTTCTTC; CDR3aa: CASSRSLANYNEQFF
abundance: once; j_gene: TRBJ1-3; d_gene: .; v_gene: TRBV3-1/TRBV3-2; CDR3nt: TGTGCCAGCAGCCAAGAGGGGGCAGCCGAAGGAAACACCATATATTTT; CDR3aa: CASSQEGAAEGNTIYF
abundance: .; j_gene: TRBJ2-1; d_gene: TRBD2; v_gene: TRBV27; CDR3nt: TGTGCCAGCAAATCAGCGGGAGGGCCTATTTACAATGAGCAGTTCTTC; CDR3aa: CASKSAGGPIYNEQFF
abundance: .; j_gene: TRBJ2-7; d_gene: TRBD1; v_gene: TRBV28; CDR3nt: TGTGCCAGCAGTGGGACAGGGCGCTACGAGCAGTACTTC; CDR3aa: CASSGTGRYEQYF
abundance: .; j_gene: TRBJ1-1; d_gene: TRBD1; v_gene: TRBV7-2; CDR3nt: TGTGCCAGCAGCTTAGACCCAGGGGGCACTGAAGCTTTCTTT; CDR3aa: CASSLDPGGTEAFF
abundance: .; j_gene: TRBJ2-1; d_gene: .; v_gene: TRBV11-2; CDR3nt: TGTGCCAGCAGCTTACCATACAATGAGCAGTTCTTC; CDR3aa: CASSLPYNEQFF
abundance: .; j_gene: TRBJ2-3; d_gene: TRBD2; v_gene: TRBV7-9; CDR3nt: TGTGCCAGCAGCTTAGGCCTAGCGGGAGCCTCCGGGAGCACAGATACGCAGTATTTT; CDR3aa: CASSLGLAGASGSTDTQYF
abundance: .; j_gene: TRBJ2-3; d_gene: TRBD2; v_gene: TRBV4-2; CDR3nt: TGTGCCAGCAGCCAACCGGGACTAGCGGGAGACCTACATAGCACAGATACGCAGTATTTT; CDR3aa: CASSQPGLAGDLHSTDTQYF
abundance: .; j_gene: TRBJ2-7; d_gene: TRBD1; v_gene: TRBV4-3; CDR3nt: TGCGCCAGCAGCCAAAGACAGGGGATCTCCTACGAGCAGTACTTC; CDR3aa: CASSQRQGISYEQYF
abundance: .; j_gene: TRBJ2-5; d_gene: TRBD2; v_gene: TRBV19; CDR3nt: TGTGCCAGTAACGGGAGGCCCAGTTCTGAGACCCAGTACTTC; CDR3aa: CASNGRPSSETQYF
abundance: .; j_gene: TRBJ2-1; d_gene: .; v_gene: TRBV10-3; CDR3nt: TGTGCCACTGGGACTCCCCGGGATGAGCAGTTCTTC; CDR3aa: CATGTPRDEQFF
abundance: .; j_gene: TRBJ2-7; d_gene: .; v_gene: TRBV15; CDR3nt: TGTGCCACCAGCCCAAGAGAGCCCTACGAGCAGTACTTC; CDR3aa: CATSPREPYEQYF
abundance: .; j_gene: TRBJ1-2; d_gene: .; v_gene: TRBV30; CDR3nt: TGTGCCTGGGTAGAGGTACGACCAACTAACTATGGCTACACCTTC; CDR3aa: CAWVEVRPTNYGYTF
abundance: .; j_gene: TRBJ1-4; d_gene: .; v_gene: TRBV18; CDR3nt: TGTGCCAGCTCACTGTCGACAGGAGCAACTAATGAAAAACTGTTTTTT; CDR3aa: CASSLSTGATNEKLFF
abundance: .; j_gene: TRBJ1-5; d_gene: TRBD1; v_gene: TRBV19; CDR3nt: TGTGCCAGTAGTACCGGGACAGCCGGAAATCAGCCCCAGCATTTT; CDR3aa: CASSTGTAGNQPQHF
abundance: .; j_gene: TRBJ2-1; d_gene: .; v_gene: TRBV18; CDR3nt: TGTGCCAGCTCACCCTTACCATATGACGAGGGAGATGAGCAGTTCTTC; CDR3aa: CASSPLPYDEGDEQFF
abundance: .; j_gene: TRBJ1-2; d_gene: .; v_gene: TRBV6-5; CDR3nt: TGTGCCAGCAGTTACTCACCCGAGGTAAACGGCTACACCTTC; CDR3aa: CASSYSPEVNGYTF
abundance: .; j_gene: TRBJ1-2; d_gene: .; v_gene: TRBV7-3; CDR3nt: TGTGCCAGCAGCTCGTCGCCGGGGAACTATGGCTACACCTTC; CDR3aa: CASSSSPGNYGYTF
abundance: .; j_gene: TRBJ1-4; d_gene: .; v_gene: TRBV5-1; CDR3nt: TGCGCCAGCAGCTTGGGCGGACAGTCAACTAATGAAAAACTGTTTTTT; CDR3aa: CASSLGGQSTNEKLFF